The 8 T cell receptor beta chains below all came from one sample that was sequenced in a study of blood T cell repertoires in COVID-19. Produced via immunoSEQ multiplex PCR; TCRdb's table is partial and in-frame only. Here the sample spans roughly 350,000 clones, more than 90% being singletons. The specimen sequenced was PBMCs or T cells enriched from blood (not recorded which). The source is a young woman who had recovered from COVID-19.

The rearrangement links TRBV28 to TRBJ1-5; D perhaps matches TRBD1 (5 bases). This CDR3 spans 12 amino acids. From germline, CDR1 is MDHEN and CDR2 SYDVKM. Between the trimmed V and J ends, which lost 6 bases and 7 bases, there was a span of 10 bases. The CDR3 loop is CASRSGGQPQHF. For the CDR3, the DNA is TGTGCCAGCAGGTCGGGGGGACAGCCCCAGCATTTT. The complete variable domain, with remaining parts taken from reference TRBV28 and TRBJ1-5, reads DVKVTQSSRYLVKRTGEKVFLECVQDMDHENMFWYRQDPGLGLRLIYFSYDVKMKEKGDIPEGYSVSREKKERFSLILESASTNQTSMYLCASRSGGQPQHFGDGTRLSIL.

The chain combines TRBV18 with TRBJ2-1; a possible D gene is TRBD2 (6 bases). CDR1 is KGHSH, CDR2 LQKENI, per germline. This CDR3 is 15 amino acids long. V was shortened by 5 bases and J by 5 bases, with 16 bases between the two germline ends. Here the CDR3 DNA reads TGTGCCAGCTCAGAGTTAGGGACTCGGAACAATGAGCAGTTCTTC. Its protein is CASSELGTRNNEQFF.

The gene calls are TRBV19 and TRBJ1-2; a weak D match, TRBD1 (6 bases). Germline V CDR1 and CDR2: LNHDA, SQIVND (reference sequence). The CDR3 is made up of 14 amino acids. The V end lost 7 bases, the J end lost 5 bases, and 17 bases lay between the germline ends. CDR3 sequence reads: CASKFGAGVYGYTF. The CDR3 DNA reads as TGTGCCAGTAAATTCGGAGCAGGGGTTTATGGCTACACCTTC. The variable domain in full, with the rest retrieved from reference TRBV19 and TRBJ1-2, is DGGITQSPKYLFRKEGQNVTLSCEQNLNHDAMYWYRQDPGQGLRLIYYSQIVNDFQKGDIAEGYSVSREKKESFPLTVTSAQKNPTAFYLCASKFGAGVYGYTFGSGTRLTVV.

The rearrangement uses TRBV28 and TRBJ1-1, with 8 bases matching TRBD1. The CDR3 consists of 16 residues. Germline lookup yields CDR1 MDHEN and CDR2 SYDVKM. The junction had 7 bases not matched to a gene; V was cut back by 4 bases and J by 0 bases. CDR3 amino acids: CASSSPTGVVNTEAFF. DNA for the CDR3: TGTGCCAGCAGTTCCCCGACAGGGGTTGTGAACACTGAAGCTTTCTTT.

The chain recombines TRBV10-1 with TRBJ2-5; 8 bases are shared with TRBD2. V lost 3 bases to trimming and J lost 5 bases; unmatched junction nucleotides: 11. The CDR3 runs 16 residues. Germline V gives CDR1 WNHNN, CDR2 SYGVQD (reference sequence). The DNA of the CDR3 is TGCGCCAGCAGTGATGTATGGGGCGGGGGGCCCGAGACCCAGTACTTC. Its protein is CASSDVWGGGPETQYF.

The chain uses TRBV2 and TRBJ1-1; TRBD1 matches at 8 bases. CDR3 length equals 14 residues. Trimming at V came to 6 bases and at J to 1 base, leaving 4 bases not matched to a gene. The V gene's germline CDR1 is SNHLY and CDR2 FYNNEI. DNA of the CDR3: TGTGCCAGCAGCCTACAGGGGGGGAACACTGAAGCTTTCTTT. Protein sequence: CASSLQGGNTEAFF.

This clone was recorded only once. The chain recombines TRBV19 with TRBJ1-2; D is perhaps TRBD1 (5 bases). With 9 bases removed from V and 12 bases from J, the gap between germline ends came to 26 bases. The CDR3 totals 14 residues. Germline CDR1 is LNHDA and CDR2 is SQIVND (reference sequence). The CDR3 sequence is CASNRAGTPAGHTF. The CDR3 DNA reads TGTGCCAGCAACCGGGCGGGGACCCCAGCGGGGCACACCTTC.

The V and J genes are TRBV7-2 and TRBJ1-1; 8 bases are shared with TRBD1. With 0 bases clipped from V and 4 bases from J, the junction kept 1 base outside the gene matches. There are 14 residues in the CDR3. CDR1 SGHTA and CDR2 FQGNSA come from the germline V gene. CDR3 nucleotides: TGTGCCAGCAGCTTAGCGACAGGGGTCACTGAAGCTTTCTTT. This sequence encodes CASSLATGVTEAFF.